This T cell receptor beta chain is drawn from a study of T cell responses to AZD1222 COVID-19 vaccine. Repertoires were generated with immunoSEQ multiplex PCR, while TCRdb's copy carries only in-frame clones and drops some. The sample consists of under 95,000 clones, around 88% of them appearing once. Trimming removed 3 bases from V and 0 bases from J, with 18 bases in between. The CDR3 has 17 residues. Germline assignment: CDR1 LGHDT and CDR2 YNNKEL (reference sequence). Specimen: peripheral blood, collected 28 days after the second AZD1222 dose. The chain joins TRBV3-1 (or the pseudogene TRBV3-2) to TRBJ2-7; possibly TRBD1 for D (6 bases). This TCR derives from an adult who received the AZD1222 COVID-19 vaccine. The DNA for the CDR3 is TGTGCCAGCAGCCAGGCTAGAGGGCAGGGGACCTCCTACGAGCAGTACTTC. Protein: CASSQARGQGTSYEQYF.